Below, 12 T cell receptor beta chains from the same sample are listed, as sequenced in a study of cytomegalovirus exposure and HLA in healthy donors. With 60 Vbeta and 13 Jbeta primers, the PCR was carried out. Clones were read by immunoSEQ multiplex PCR, and TCRdb kept only the in-frame ones, dropping some. The sample lists roughly 62,000 clones, 60% to 85% occurring once. The sequenced material came from PBMCs. The receptors were gathered from a woman aged 40 to 49 in good health and CMV-seropositive.

This clone showed up just once. The CDR3 bases are TGTGCCAGCTCTTCTATGGAGGGCACTGAAGCTTTCTTT. It codes for CASSSMEGTEAFF. The rearrangement uses TRBV18 and TRBJ1-1; D is ambiguous. Germline V lookup: CDR1 KGHSH, CDR2 LQKENI. Trimming pared 6 bases from V and 4 bases from J, leaving 12 bases between. The CDR3 covers 13 residues. The entire variable domain, with the rest obtained from reference TRBV18 and TRBJ1-1, is as follows: NAGVMQNPRHLVRRRGQEARLRCSPMKGHSHVYWYRQLPEEGLKFMVYLQKENIIDESGMPKERFSAEFPKEGPSILRIQQVVRGDSAAYFCASSSMEGTEAFFGQGTRLTVV.

Concerning this clone itself: The sample has other DNA sequences that encode this CDR3 too. Here the CDR3 reads CASSEGWAGNQHF. The CDR3 bases are TGTGCCAGCAGTGAGGGTTGGGCAGGGAACCAGCATTTT. The V gene is TRBV2, the J gene TRBJ1-5, with D possibly being TRBD1 (5 bases). Deletions cut 3 bases from V and 12 bases from J, with 15 bases between. The CDR3 runs to 13 residues. Germline V gene data show CDR1 as SNHLY and CDR2 as FYNNEI. Drawing the rest from reference TRBV2 and TRBJ1-5, the complete variable domain is EPEVTQTPSHQVTQMGQEVILRCVPISNHLYFYWYRQILGQKVEFLVSFYNNEISEKSEIFDDQFSVERPDGSNFTLKIRSTKLEDSAMYFCASSEGWAGNQHFGDGTRLSIL.

This chain connects TRBV6-1 to TRBJ1-2; 9 bases fit TRBD1. Germline V CDR1 and CDR2: MNHNS, SASEGT. The CDR3 has 13 residues. V gave up 7 bases and J gave up 5 bases; unmatched junction bases: 5. CDR3 sequence: CASTEDRGYGYTF. CDR3 sequence (DNA): TGTGCCAGCACCGAAGACAGGGGGTATGGCTACACCTTC.

The chain recombines TRBV19 with TRBJ2-1, with D tentatively TRBD2 (6 bases). CDR1 is LNHDA and CDR2 is SQIVND in the germline V gene (reference sequence). V lost 9 bases, J lost 0 bases, and 12 bases lay in between. The CDR3 covers 14 residues. In DNA form, the CDR3 reads TGTGCCAGCGGACTAAGGGGCTCCTACAATGAGCAGTTCTTC. It specifies CASGLRGSYNEQFF.

The V call is TRBV9, the J call TRBJ2-5; possible D gene TRBD2, 5 bases. Germline V CDR1 and CDR2: SGDLS, YYNGEE. CDR3 size: 13 residues. The V end lost 4 bases, the J end lost 4 bases, and 11 bases lay between the germline ends. As DNA, the CDR3 is TGTGCCAGCAGCCTCCAGGCGGGAGAGACCCAGTACTTC. Its translation: CASSLQAGETQYF.

This clone was detected only once. J is TRBJ1-4 and V is TRBV7-9; D remains unclear. Germline V gene data show CDR1 as SEHNR and CDR2 as FQNEAQ (reference sequence). Trimming shortened V by 2 bases and J by 2 bases, and 6 bases separated the two germline ends. The CDR3 covers 14 residues. This CDR3 is CASSLRGTNEKLFF. DNA of the CDR3: TGTGCCAGCAGCTTACGGGGTACTAATGAAAAACTGTTTTTT.

The rearrangement uses TRBV5-6 and TRBJ2-7; D possibly corresponds to TRBD1 (6 bases). V gave up 2 bases and J gave up 2 bases, with 20 bases separating them. The CDR3 sequence is 17 residues long. Germline V gene sequence: CDR1 SGHDT, CDR2 YYEEEE. The CDR3 is CASSFSRFRDNAYEQYF. CDR3 coding DNA: TGTGCCAGCAGCTTCTCAAGATTCCGGGACAACGCCTACGAGCAGTACTTC.

This chain joins TRBV4-1 and TRBJ1-1; tentative D call: TRBD1 (6 bases). The CDR3 runs 11 residues. V was cut by 2 bases and J by 9 bases, with 7 bases left in between. Germline CDR1 MGHRA, CDR2 YSYEKL. In nucleotides, the CDR3 is TGCGCCAGCAGCCAAAGGGGGAAAGCTTTCTTT. As protein: CASSQRGKAFF.

The V and J genes are TRBV28 and TRBJ2-2; maybe TRBD1 (6 bases). Germline CDR1 MDHEN, CDR2 SYDVKM. The CDR3 is 14 residues long. V lost 2 bases and J 7 bases, leaving 11 bases between the germline ends. CDR3 amino acids: CASSLTGLVGELFF. CDR3 nucleotide sequence: TGTGCCAGCAGTTTAACAGGGTTGGTCGGGGAGCTGTTTTTT.

The rearrangement uses TRBV7-9 and TRBJ1-4; D perhaps matches TRBD1 (6 bases). Trimming left V 5 bases short and J 10 bases short, with 20 bases between. The CDR3 covers 15 residues. The germline V gene has CDR1 SEHNR and CDR2 FQNEAQ (reference sequence). CDR3 in DNA: TGTGCCAGCAGCGACGACAGGCACCGAGTTCGAAAACTGTTTTTT. It translates to CASSDDRHRVRKLFF.

The V and J genes are TRBV30 and TRBJ1-4, with D hard to call. Germline CDR1 and CDR2: GTSNPN and SVGIG (reference sequence). V shed 2 bases and J shed 4 bases, with 2 bases lying between them. The CDR3 loop spans 11 amino acids. DNA for the CDR3: TGTGCCTGGAGTCGTAATGAAAAACTGTTTTTT. Translating it yields CAWSRNEKLFF.

The chain employs TRBV28 and TRBJ1-2, with 9 positions matching TRBD1. The ends lost 5 bases at V and 4 bases at J; junction bases unmatched: 5. Germline V gives CDR1 MDHEN, CDR2 SYDVKM. CDR3 size: 14 residues. The DNA for the CDR3 is TGTGCCAGCAGTACCGGGGACAGGGTCTATGGCTACACCTTC. It specifies CASSTGDRVYGYTF.